Each of the 5 T cell receptor beta chains below was sequenced from the same sample in a study of blood T cell repertoires in COVID-19. The assay was immunoSEQ multiplex PCR, and TCRdb's table has in-frame clones only and misses some. The repertoire holds approximately 200,000 clones, with around 80% as singletons. The sequenced sample consisted of peripheral blood. The origin of the receptors is an elderly woman with COVID-19, enrolled during active disease.

This clone was found a few times. The gene calls are TRBV18 and TRBJ1-2; 7 bases align to TRBD1. The CDR3 has 16 residues. Germline values: CDR1 KGHSH, CDR2 LQKENI. V shed 6 bases and J 4 bases; nucleotides not matched to a gene: 14. The CDR3 is CASSATGATSTYGYTF. CDR3 DNA: TGTGCCAGCTCGGCTACAGGGGCGACCTCTACCTATGGCTACACCTTC.

The rearrangement joins TRBV5-1 to TRBJ2-2; perhaps TRBD2 as D (6 bases). The CDR3 consists of 12 residues. CDR1 is SGHRS and CDR2 is YFSETQ in the germline V gene. V lost 5 bases and J lost 5, with 7 bases in between. Written as DNA, the CDR3 is TGCGCCAGCAGTGGGGGGACCGGGGAGCTGTTTTTT. This translates into CASSGGTGELFF.

The CDR3 protein is CASSPTSGSLADTQYF. The CDR3 nucleotides are TGTGCCAGCTCACCAACTAGCGGGAGTTTAGCAGATACGCAGTATTTT. The rearrangement uses TRBV18 and TRBJ2-3, with 11 bases fitting TRBD2. Germline CDR1 is KGHSH and CDR2 is LQKENI. V trimming: 2 bases; J trimming: 4 bases; junction bases outside the gene matches: 5. The CDR3 totals 16 residues.

The chain carries TRBV18 and TRBJ1-1; D gene uncertain. The germline V and J ends were trimmed by 3 bases and 1 base, with 9 bases remaining between them. The CDR3 has 14 amino acids. Germline loops: CDR1 KGHSH, CDR2 LQKENI. The CDR3 coding sequence is TGTGCCAGCTCACCGGGCCTACCGAACACTGAAGCTTTCTTT. Translated, it gives CASSPGLPNTEAFF.

The chain recombines TRBV29-1 with TRBJ1-1, with D uncertain. V was clipped by 7 bases and J by 1 base, with 10 bases between them. CDR3 length: 12 residues. The germline V gene has CDR1 SQVTM and CDR2 ANQGSEA. The CDR3 DNA reads TGCAGCGCCGGACGGGGGAACACTGAAGCTTTCTTT. Its translation: CSAGRGNTEAFF.